The clone carrying this T cell receptor (beta chain) has just one count. The V and J ends lost 4 bases and 4 bases respectively, with 17 bases between them. The length of the CDR3 is 14 residues. Germline lookup yields CDR1 SQVTM and CDR2 ANQGSEA. The data were taken from a study of PD-1 and CTLA-4 blockade in melanoma. Clones were sequenced by immunoSEQ multiplex PCR, and TCRdb holds only the in-frame ones, with some missing. The table has 34,000 or so clones, about 87% seen once. Material: CD8+ T cells from peripheral blood, obtained from a patient given anti-PD-1 treatment. The chain has TRBV29-1 and TRBJ2-7; D might be TRBD1 or TRBD2, each matching 6 bases. This clonotype originated in a human donor with melanoma. The CDR3 sequence is CSVGGASTLYEQYF. The CDR3 bases are TGCAGCGTTGGGGGGGCGAGCACCCTATACGAGCAGTACTTC.